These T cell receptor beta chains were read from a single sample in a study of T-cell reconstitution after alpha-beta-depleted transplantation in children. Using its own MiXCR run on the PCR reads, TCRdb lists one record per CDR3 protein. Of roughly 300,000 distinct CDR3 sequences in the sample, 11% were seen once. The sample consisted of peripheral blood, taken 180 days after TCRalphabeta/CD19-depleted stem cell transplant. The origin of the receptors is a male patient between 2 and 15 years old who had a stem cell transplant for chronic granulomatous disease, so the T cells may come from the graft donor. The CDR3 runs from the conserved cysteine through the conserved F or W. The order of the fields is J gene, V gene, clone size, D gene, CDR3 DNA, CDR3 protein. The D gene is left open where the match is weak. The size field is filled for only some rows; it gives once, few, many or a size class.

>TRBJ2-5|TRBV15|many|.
TGTGCCACCAGCAGAGCAGGGTACCAAGAGACCCAGTACTTC
CATSRAGYQETQYF
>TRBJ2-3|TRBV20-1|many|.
TGCAGTGCTAGTGGGGATACGCAGTATTTT
CSASGDTQYF
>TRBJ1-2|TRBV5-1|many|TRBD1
TGCGCCAGCAGCCCCCCGGGACAGGCTTATGGCTACACCTTC
CASSPPGQAYGYTF
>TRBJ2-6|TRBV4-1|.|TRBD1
TGCGCCAGCAGCCAGCCCCGACAGGGGGCGGCTGGGGCCAACGTCCTGACTTTC
CASSQPRQGAAGANVLTF
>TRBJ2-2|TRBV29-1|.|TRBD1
TGCAGCGTTCCCGGGACAGGAGACACCGGGGAGCTGTTTTTT
CSVPGTGDTGELFF
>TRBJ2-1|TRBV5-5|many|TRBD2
TGTGCCAGCAGCCATCTAGCGGGAGATGGAGGCAATGAGCAGTTCTTC
CASSHLAGDGGNEQFF
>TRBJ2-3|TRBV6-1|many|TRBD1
TGTGCCACGGGACAGGTGGGCACAGATACGCAGTATTTT
CATGQVGTDTQYF
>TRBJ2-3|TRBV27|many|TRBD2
TGTGCCAGCAGTTTATACCCCGGGGGGGTAGGAACAGATACGCAGTATTTT
CASSLYPGGVGTDTQYF
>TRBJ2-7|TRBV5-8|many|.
TGTGCCAGCAGCTTGTCTATCGAATGCGGCTACGAGCAGTACTTC
CASSLSIECGYEQYF
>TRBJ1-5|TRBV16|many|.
TGTGCCAGCAGCCAAAGTTTGAGCCCTACAAATCAGCCCCAGCATTTT
CASSQSLSPTNQPQHF
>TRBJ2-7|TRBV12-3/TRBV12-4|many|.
TGTGCCAGCAGTCTAGACCGCTATCCAGCCTACGAGCAGTACTTC
CASSLDRYPAYEQYF
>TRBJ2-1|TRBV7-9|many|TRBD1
TGTGCCAGCAGCTTACTAACATCACGGGACAGAGCCTACAATGAGCAGTTCTTC
CASSLLTSRDRAYNEQFF